Shown below are 29 T cell receptor beta chains from a single sample sequenced in a study of circulating and synovial CD4+ cells in juvenile arthritis. The data were produced by immunoSEQ multiplex PCR, yet TCRdb's version contains in-frame clones alone and is incomplete. In the table there are about 32,000 clones, around 95% of which are singletons. Sample: CD4+ T cells from blood. The receptors derive from a human donor with juvenile idiopathic arthritis.

The V gene is TRBV5-1, the J gene TRBJ1-1; D ambiguous. The V gene lost 3 bases and the J gene lost 0 bases, with 9 bases spanning the gap. CDR1 and CDR2 from the germline V gene are SGHRS and YFSETQ. The CDR3 sequence is 14 residues long. DNA for the CDR3: TGCGCCAGCAGCTCAATTTACATGAACACTGAAGCTTTCTTT. As protein: CASSSIYMNTEAFF.

V is TRBV30 and J is TRBJ2-2; a weak D match, TRBD1 (5 bases). V was cut by 2 bases and J by 9 bases, with 10 bases left in between. This CDR3 has 12 amino acids. Germline V gene lookup returns CDR1 GTSNPN and CDR2 SVGIG (reference sequence). As DNA, the CDR3 is TGTGCCTGGAGTCCCTGGGGCAGGGAGCTGTTTTTT. Encoded protein: CAWSPWGRELFF.

Worth noting for this clone: A junction end diverges from the germline sequence, so it may reflect a read error. The gene calls are TRBV5-4 and TRBJ2-7; no reliable D call. CDR3 length: 15 amino acids. Germline CDR1 and CDR2: SGHNT and YYREEE (reference sequence). CDR3 nucleotides: TGTGCCAGCAGCTTGGGATCCTCATACTCCAACGAGCAGTACTTC. This codes for CASSLGSSYSNEQYF. Using reference TRBV5-4 and TRBJ2-7 for the parts outside the CDR3, the full variable domain is ETGVTQSPTHLIKTRGQQVTLRCSSQSGHNTVSWYQQALGQGPQFIFQYYREEENGRGNFPPRFSGLQFPNYSSELNVNALELDDSALYLCASSLGSSYSNEQYFGPGTRLTVT.

This chain connects TRBV5-1 to TRBJ2-7, with D possibly being TRBD1 (6 bases). V lost 1 base, J lost 2 bases, and 13 bases lay in between. CDR1 and CDR2 (germline): SGHRS, YFSETQ. The CDR3 runs 15 residues. The CDR3 DNA follows: TGCGCCAGCAGCTTGTCGGGACACCAGACCTACGAGCAGTACTTC. Residues: CASSLSGHQTYEQYF.

V usage is TRBV5-4 and J usage is TRBJ2-7; D might be TRBD2 (5 bases). The CDR3 contains 14 residues. V lost 1 base and J lost 5, with 13 bases in between. Germline assignment: CDR1 SGHNT and CDR2 YYREEE (reference sequence). Here the CDR3 reads CASSLSRGEDEQYF. The CDR3 bases are TGTGCCAGCAGCTTGAGTCGGGGAGAGGACGAGCAGTACTTC.

The sample holds one count of this clone. The chain joins TRBV5-1 to TRBJ2-3, with 13 bases matching TRBD2. V lost 0 bases and J lost 1; bases outside the gene matches: 5. Germline CDR1 reads SGHRS; CDR2 reads YFSETQ. This CDR3 spans 18 amino acids. CDR3 in amino acids: CASSLAGTSGIRTDTQYF. In nucleotides, the CDR3 is TGCGCCAGCAGCTTGGCCGGGACTAGCGGGATACGCACAGATACGCAGTATTTT.

As concerns this clone: Different DNA sequences within this sample yield the same CDR3. The chain links TRBV5-1 to TRBJ2-1; 14 bases match TRBD2. V lost 3 bases, J lost 8 bases, and 10 bases stayed unmatched. CDR1 is SGHRS and CDR2 is YFSETQ in the germline V gene. The CDR3 covers 17 residues. The CDR3: CASSSGLAGGLMDEQFF. The CDR3 DNA follows: TGCGCCAGCAGCTCTGGACTAGCGGGGGGCCTTATGGATGAGCAGTTCTTC.

This clone was seen once. The rearrangement uses TRBV28 and TRBJ1-2; 9 bases match TRBD1. The J segment lost 2 bases and the V segment lost 5 bases, leaving 6 bases of the junction unmatched. Germline-derived CDR1 and CDR2 are MDHEN and SYDVKM. CDR3 length: 15 amino acids. The CDR3 DNA is TGTGCCAGCAGTGGAACAGGGGGCGGAAACTATGGCTACACCTTC. Its translation is CASSGTGGGNYGYTF.

The chain carries TRBV6-1 and TRBJ1-5; TRBD1 matches 11 bases. Germline V gene lookup returns CDR1 MNHNS and CDR2 SASEGT. J gave up 7 bases and V 7 bases, and 9 bases lay outside the gene matches. The CDR3 has 15 residues. The CDR3 protein is CASTLDRGQRQPQHF. The DNA for the CDR3 is TGTGCCAGCACTTTGGACAGGGGGCAGCGGCAGCCCCAGCATTTT.

The chain uses TRBV18 and TRBJ2-5; no definite D call. Germline loops: CDR1 KGHSH, CDR2 LQKENI. This CDR3 is 13 amino acids long. V lost 3 bases to trimming and J lost 5 bases, with 10 bases between them. This CDR3 is CASSPGLAETQYF. The CDR3 nucleotides read TGTGCCAGCTCACCGGGCCTCGCGGAGACCCAGTACTTC.

The chain has TRBV9 and TRBJ2-7; 7 bases match TRBD2. The junction had 7 bases not matched to a gene; V was cut back by 0 bases and J by 4 bases. Germline values: CDR1 SGDLS, CDR2 YYNGEE. The CDR3 consists of 15 residues. The CDR3: CASSVEAGVGYEQYF. The CDR3 nucleotides read TGTGCCAGCAGCGTAGAGGCGGGAGTAGGGTACGAGCAGTACTTC.

This chain joins TRBV6-5 and TRBJ2-5; D is possibly TRBD1 (6 bases). V lost 5 bases to trimming and J lost 7 bases, with 14 bases between them. Germline CDR1 reads MNHEY; CDR2 reads SVGAGI. The CDR3 length is 13 residues. The CDR3 nucleotides are TGTGCCAGCAGTACCACAGGGTCCAGGACCCAGTACTTC. Amino acid sequence: CASSTTGSRTQYF.

The chain combines TRBV5-1 with TRBJ1-5; D is undetermined. Per germline, CDR1 SGHRS and CDR2 YFSETQ. Deletions cut 4 bases from V and 0 bases from J, with 8 bases between. The CDR3 covers 14 residues. CDR3 loop: CASSPDSSNQPQHF. The DNA of the CDR3 is TGCGCCAGCAGCCCCGACTCTAGCAATCAGCCCCAGCATTTT. Supplemented by reference TRBV5-1 and TRBJ1-5, the full variable domain reads KAGVTQTPRYLIKTRGQQVTLSCSPISGHRSVSWYQQTPGQGLQFLFEYFSETQRNKGNFPGRFSGRQFSNSRSEMNVSTLELGDSALYLCASSPDSSNQPQHFGDGTRLSIL.

This sequence joins TRBV5-1 and TRBJ2-2; 8 bases agree with TRBD1. Trimming took 7 bases from V and 5 from J; bases not matched to a gene: 4. Germline V CDR1 and CDR2: SGHRS, YFSETQ. This CDR3 is built from 13 residues. The CDR3: CASRGQETGELFF. Here the CDR3 DNA reads TGCGCCAGCCGGGGACAGGAGACCGGGGAGCTGTTTTTT.

The genes are TRBV5-1 and TRBJ2-7; possibly TRBD1 for D (6 bases). This CDR3 comprises 15 residues. Germline V gene sequence: CDR1 SGHRS, CDR2 YFSETQ. Trimming removed 4 bases at V and 0 bases at J, with 14 bases between. The chain's CDR3 is CASSGDRTISYEQYF. The CDR3 coding sequence is TGCGCCAGCAGCGGAGACAGGACGATCTCCTACGAGCAGTACTTC.

This clone showed up just once. This chain links TRBV6-1 with TRBJ2-7; 9 bases agree with TRBD1. The CDR3 totals 15 residues. The germline V gene encodes CDR1 MNHNS and CDR2 SASEGT. V was pared by 7 bases and J by 0 bases, with 7 bases of the junction left unmatched. Here the CDR3 reads CASNLDRGSSYEQYF. In DNA form, the CDR3 reads TGTGCCAGCAACTTGGACAGGGGTAGCTCCTACGAGCAGTACTTC.

The chain uses TRBV18 and TRBJ2-1, with 7 bases matching TRBD1. The CDR3 totals 15 residues. Per the germline V gene, CDR1 is KGHSH and CDR2 is LQKENI. Trimming removed 3 bases from V and 3 bases from J; junction bases left unmatched: 5. CDR3 sequence: CASSPGQKIYNEQFF. DNA for the CDR3: TGTGCCAGCTCACCGGGACAGAAAATCTACAATGAGCAGTTCTTC.

The chain is built from TRBV6-6 and TRBJ2-2, with 8 bases matching TRBD2. This CDR3 region has 15 residues. The V gene end was trimmed by 11 bases and the J gene end by 2 bases; junction bases not matched to a gene: 10. Germline V gives CDR1 MNHNY, CDR2 SVGAGI (reference sequence). CDR3 region: CASRGSGRNTGELFF. In DNA, the CDR3 is TGTGCCTCCCGGGGGAGCGGGAGAAACACCGGGGAGCTGTTTTTT.

This chain links TRBV29-1 with TRBJ2-7, with TRBD2 matching 7 bases. With V trimmed by 6 bases and J by 3 bases, 8 bases remained unmatched. This CDR3 region has 13 residues. Germline CDR1 and CDR2: SQVTM and ANQGSEA. The CDR3 sequence is CSVSGLRDYEQYF. The CDR3, as DNA: TGCAGCGTATCGGGACTACGGGACTACGAGCAGTACTTC.

The V and J genes are TRBV2 and TRBJ2-4, with 7 nucleotides matching TRBD1. V shed 5 bases and J 1 base; nucleotides not matched to a gene: 8. Looked up from germline, CDR1 is SNHLY and CDR2 is FYNNEI. The length of the CDR3 is 16 residues. In nucleotides, the CDR3 is TGTGCCAGCAGTAACGACAGGGCTGCGGCCAAAAACATTCAGTACTTC. Translated, it gives CASSNDRAAAKNIQYF. The full variable domain, rest sourced from reference TRBV2 and TRBJ2-4, is EPEVTQTPSHQVTQMGQEVILRCVPISNHLYFYWYRQILGQKVEFLVSFYNNEISEKSEIFDDQFSVERPDGSNFTLKIRSTKLEDSAMYFCASSNDRAAAKNIQYFGAGTRLSVL.

The chain uses TRBV9 and TRBJ2-1; D is perhaps TRBD2 (7 bases). V gave up 4 bases and J gave up 3 bases, with 17 bases separating them. The germline gives CDR1 SGDLS, CDR2 YYNGEE. This CDR3 spans 16 amino acids. The CDR3 DNA reads TGTGCCAGCAGCAAAAGTGGGGGGGCTAGCTACAATGAGCAGTTCTTC. It yields the protein CASSKSGGASYNEQFF.

The table lists this clone with a count of one. The rearrangement uses TRBV6-4 and TRBJ2-2; tentatively, D is TRBD1 (6 bases). V lost 3 bases and J lost 4, with 12 bases in between. Germline assignment: CDR1 MRHNA and CDR2 SNTAGT. The CDR3 has 15 amino acids. Here the CDR3 DNA reads TGTGCCAGCAGTGAAGGGGCAGGGGCCACCGGGGAGCTGTTTTTT. It encodes CASSEGAGATGELFF.

The chain has TRBV11-3 and TRBJ2-7; 7 bases are shared with TRBD2. V shed 5 bases and J 5 bases; nucleotides not matched to a gene: 6. This CDR3 is built from 13 residues. Germline loops: CDR1 SGHNT, CDR2 YENEEA. This CDR3 is CASSRGERNEQYF. CDR3 nucleotide sequence: TGTGCCAGCAGCCGGGGGGAGAGAAACGAGCAGTACTTC.

V is TRBV10-3 and J is TRBJ2-5; 11 bases align to TRBD2. In germline, CDR1 is ENHRY, CDR2 SYGVKD. V lost 6 bases, J lost 1 base, and 1 base stayed unmatched. CDR3 length equals 14 residues. This CDR3 reads CAISGTSGQETQYF. The CDR3 nucleotides are TGTGCCATCAGCGGGACTAGCGGCCAAGAGACCCAGTACTTC.

The V call is TRBV6-5, the J call TRBJ1-4; D gene uncertain. CDR3 length equals 14 residues. The V end was cut by 6 bases, the J end by 0 bases, with 8 bases between. Per the germline V gene, CDR1 is MNHEY and CDR2 is SVGAGI. The CDR3 loop reads CASSYSATNEKLFF. CDR3 DNA sequence: TGTGCCAGCAGCTACAGCGCAACTAATGAAAAACTGTTTTTT.

J is TRBJ1-1 and V is TRBV6-5; 7 bases fit TRBD1. The junction had 9 bases not matched to a gene; V was cut back by 4 bases and J by 4 bases. The CDR3 length is 15 residues. In germline, CDR1 is MNHEY, CDR2 SVGAGI. CDR3 residues: CASSWGTARGTEAFF. The CDR3 DNA reads TGTGCCAGCAGTTGGGGGACAGCAAGGGGCACTGAAGCTTTCTTT.

In the case of this clone: A read error may produce the germline difference seen at one junction end. In DNA, the CDR3 is TGCAGCGTGGAAGGGTCTGAGGGCTCCTACAATGAGCAGTTCTTC. Protein product: CSVEGSEGSYNEQFF. This rearrangement joins TRBV29-1 to TRBJ2-1; possibly TRBD2 for D (5 bases). The CDR3 runs 15 residues. The germline CDR1 and CDR2 sequences are SQVTM and ANQGSEA.

The V call is TRBV5-4, the J call TRBJ2-5, with 7 bases identical to TRBD2. V was clipped by 5 bases and J by 3 bases; unmatched bases: 7. Looked up from germline, CDR1 is SGHNT and CDR2 is YYREEE (reference sequence). The CDR3 runs to 14 residues. The CDR3 nucleotides are TGTGCCAGCAGAGCAGGGCTAGCGGAAGAGACCCAGTACTTC. This translates into CASRAGLAEETQYF.

The V and J genes are TRBV7-9 and TRBJ2-3, with 16 bases identical to TRBD2. The CDR3 has 16 amino acids. Germline CDR1 SEHNR, CDR2 FQNEAQ (reference sequence). J was trimmed by 6 bases and V by 5 bases; bases with no gene match: 5. This CDR3 is CASSGTSGRAWDTQYF. The CDR3 bases are TGTGCCAGCAGCGGGACTAGCGGGAGGGCCTGGGATACGCAGTATTTT.